The present T cell receptor beta chain was sequenced within a study of blood T cell repertoires in COVID-19. Across the study: The origin of the acute and convalescent COVID-19 samples was the United States, Italy and Spain.

The CDR3 is 13 amino acids. Trimming removed 3 bases at V and 5 bases at J, with 11 bases between. Germline CDR1 MNHEY, CDR2 SMNVEV (reference sequence). Study processing details: Nucleated cell counts were estimated from reference gene primer amplification. TCRdb keeps only in-frame clones here, not all; method: immunoSEQ multiplex PCR. That table supplies the V and J calls and clone size; D and trimming were determined from the DNA. Of more than 65,000 clones in the sample, around three quarters were seen once. The gene calls are TRBV27 and TRBJ2-7, with a tentative D call TRBD2 (5 bases). Specimen: peripheral blood. The sequence came from an elderly woman with active or convalescent COVID-19. DNA for the CDR3: TGTGCCAGCAGTTTGTCCGGGGTCCACGAGCAGTACTTC. It yields the protein CASSLSGVHEQYF.